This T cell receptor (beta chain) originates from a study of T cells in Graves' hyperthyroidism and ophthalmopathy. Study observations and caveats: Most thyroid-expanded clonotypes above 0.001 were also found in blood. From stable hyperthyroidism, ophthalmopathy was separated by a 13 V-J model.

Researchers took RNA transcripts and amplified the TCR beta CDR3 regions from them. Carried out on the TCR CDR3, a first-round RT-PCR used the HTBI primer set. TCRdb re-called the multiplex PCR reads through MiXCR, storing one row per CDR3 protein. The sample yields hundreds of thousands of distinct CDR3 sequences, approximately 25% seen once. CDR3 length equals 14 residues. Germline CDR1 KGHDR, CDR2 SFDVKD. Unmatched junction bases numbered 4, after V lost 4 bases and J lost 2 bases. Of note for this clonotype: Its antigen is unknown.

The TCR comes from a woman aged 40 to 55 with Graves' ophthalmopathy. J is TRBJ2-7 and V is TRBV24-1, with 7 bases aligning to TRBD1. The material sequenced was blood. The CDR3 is CATSEPDRAYEQYF. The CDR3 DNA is TGTGCCACCAGTGAGCCAGACAGGGCCTACGAGCAGTACTTC.